These T cell receptor beta chains were read from a single sample in a study of vaccination and CD4 T cells after COVID-19. TCRdb fed the PCR reads into MiXCR, producing one record per CDR3 protein. Of fewer than 20,000 distinct CDR3 sequences listed, 60% to 80% were seen once; the top ten hold 1%. The sequences come from CD4+ T cells from blood, collected before SARS-CoV-2 vaccination. These receptors were taken from a human donor who had recovered from COVID-19. Each CDR3 is given with its conserved first and last residue. Each record gives: J gene, clone size, V gene, D gene, CDR3 DNA, CDR3 protein. A D gene is named only where the DNA matches it firmly. Clone size is given for some rows only: seen once, a few or many times, or a class if the clone is expanded.

TRBJ2-4 | - | TRBV20-1 | - | TGCAGTGCTATAAACAGCTACGGAGCCAAAAACATTCAGTACTTC | CSAINSYGAKNIQYF
TRBJ1-5 | - | TRBV6-1 | - | TGTGCCAGCAGTGAAGCGCTGGGGGGTAATCAGCCCCAGCATTTT | CASSEALGGNQPQHF
TRBJ2-1 | - | TRBV7-3 | - | TGTGCCAGCAGCATGGGTTGGGAGAATGAGCAGTTCTTC | CASSMGWENEQFF
TRBJ2-1 | - | TRBV20-1 | TRBD2 | TGCAGTGCTCGCGGACTAGCGGGAGCACCCCCCTACAATGAGCAGTTCTTC | CSARGLAGAPPYNEQFF
TRBJ2-2 | few | TRBV19 | - | TGTGCCAGTAGTAGAAATGGGGACACCGGGGAGCTGTTTTTT | CASSRNGDTGELFF
TRBJ2-3 | once | TRBV11-1 | - | TGTGCCAGCAGCTTCGGACCCACAGATACGCAGTATTTT | CASSFGPTDTQYF
TRBJ2-7 | - | TRBV7-2 | - | TGTGCCAGCAGCTTAGCAATCGGACAAGGGGCCTACGAGCAGTACTTC | CASSLAIGQGAYEQYF
TRBJ1-2 | - | TRBV27 | - | TGTGCCAGCAGTTTAAGAGTGGACACAAACTATGGCTACACCTTC | CASSLRVDTNYGYTF
TRBJ2-3 | once | TRBV27 | - | TGTGCCAGCAGTTTACCATCCCAAGCACATACGCAGTATTTT | CASSLPSQAHTQYF
TRBJ1-1 | - | TRBV27 | - | TGTGCCAGCAGTTTCGAGTTCCTGGGGGGCACTGAAGCTTTCTTT | CASSFEFLGGTEAFF
TRBJ2-3 | - | TRBV6-1 | - | TGTGCCAGCGGGGGGGCCCCCCTATCTAGCACAGATACGCAGTATTTT | CASGGAPLSSTDTQYF
TRBJ2-7 | - | TRBV20-1 | TRBD2 | TGCAGTGCTAGAGATGGGGCGGGAGGCGACGAGCAGTACTTC | CSARDGAGGDEQYF
TRBJ1-4 | few | TRBV6-1 | TRBD1 | TGTGCCAGCAGTAGACAGGGGGGTAATGAAAAACTGTTTTTT | CASSRQGGNEKLFF
TRBJ1-2 | - | TRBV28 | - | TGTGCCAGCAGGCCCCCGGGGCCGGAGGCACATGGCTACACCTTC | CASRPPGPEAHGYTF
TRBJ2-1 | - | TRBV6-2/TRBV6-3 | TRBD2 | TGTGCCAGCACCTCGACTAGCGGGGGCGGGAGTGAGCAGTTCTTC | CASTSTSGGGSEQFF
TRBJ1-1 | - | TRBV7-2 | TRBD1 | TGTGCCAGCAGCTTAGGGACAGGGGGGAACACTGAAGCTTTCTTT | CASSLGTGGNTEAFF
TRBJ2-5 | - | TRBV20-1 | TRBD2 | TGCAGTGCTAGAGAGTTGGCGGGAGCGGGGACCCAGTACTTC | CSARELAGAGTQYF
TRBJ1-1 | - | TRBV5-4 | - | TGTGCCAGCAGCTTGGAGCACAACACTGAAGCTTTCTTT | CASSLEHNTEAFF
TRBJ1-6 | few | TRBV6-1 | - | TGTGCCAGCAGGAGGAACCGGGATAATAATTCACCCCTCCACTTT | CASRRNRDNNSPLHF
TRBJ2-5 | - | TRBV7-3 | TRBD2 | TGTGCCAGCAGCTCTCAGGGAGGGGAGACCCAGTACTTC | CASSSQGGETQYF
TRBJ1-5 | - | TRBV20-1 | - | TGCAGTGCTCCCGCCAGTCTAAATCAGCCCCAGCATTTT | CSAPASLNQPQHF
TRBJ2-7 | - | TRBV25-1 | - | TGTGCCACCCGTGGGGGATCCTACGAGCAGTACTTC | CATRGGSYEQYF
TRBJ2-5 | - | TRBV20-1 | TRBD1 | TGCAGTGCTAGAGATCCAACAGGGGGCGGGGAGACCCAGTACTTC | CSARDPTGGGETQYF
TRBJ1-5 | few | TRBV27 | TRBD1 | TGTGCCAGCAGGGAGGGACAGGGCTATCAGCCCCAGCATTTT | CASREGQGYQPQHF
TRBJ2-5 | few | TRBV20-1 | TRBD2 | TGCAGCAAATTAAGCCCGGGACTAGCGGGTTCTGAGACCCAGTACTTC | CSKLSPGLAGSETQYF
TRBJ1-5 | once | TRBV5-4 | - | TGTGCCAGCAGCTTACAGGGCCAAAAGCCCCAGCATTTT | CASSLQGQKPQHF
TRBJ2-1 | - | TRBV10-1 | - | TGCGCCAGCAGAGGAGGGCCAGTCAATGAGCAGTTCTTC | CASRGGPVNEQFF
TRBJ2-2 | - | TRBV6-2/TRBV6-3 | - | TGTGCCAGCAGTTACGAACAGGGAGAGGACACCGGGGAGCTGTTTTTT | CASSYEQGEDTGELFF
TRBJ2-7 | - | TRBV7-3 | TRBD1 | TGTGCCAGCAGCTCCTCGGGACAGAGCTCCTACGAGCAGTACTTC | CASSSSGQSSYEQYF
TRBJ2-3 | - | TRBV10-3 | TRBD1 | TGTGCCATCAAAGGGGACAGGGAAAGAGATACGCAGTATTTT | CAIKGDRERDTQYF
TRBJ2-7 | few | TRBV20-1 | TRBD2 | TGCAGTGCACAATCCCAGCGGGAGTTTGACGAGCAGTACTTC | CSAQSQREFDEQYF
TRBJ1-5 | - | TRBV2 | - | TGTGCCAGCAGTGAGTGGGACCCAGCCCAGCCCCAGCATTTT | CASSEWDPAQPQHF
TRBJ2-5 | - | TRBV6-1 | - | TGTGCCAGCAGTCGAGACAGGCGGGGTGGCCCAGACACCCAGTACTTC | CASSRDRRGGPDTQYF
TRBJ2-5 | - | TRBV2 | - | TGTGCCAGCACCCGGGACACCCAAGAGACCCAGTACTTC | CASTRDTQETQYF
TRBJ1-5 | - | TRBV7-9 | TRBD1 | TGTGCCAGCAGCCCGGGGACAGGGAGGAATCAGCCCCAGCATTTT | CASSPGTGRNQPQHF
TRBJ1-1 | - | TRBV7-8 | - | TGTGCCAGCAGCTTAGTGGGGGGGAACACTGAAGCTTTCTTT | CASSLVGGNTEAFF
TRBJ2-4 | few | TRBV6-1 | TRBD2 | TGTGCCAGCAGTACGGGGGGGCTAGCCAAAAACATTCAGTACTTC | CASSTGGLAKNIQYF
TRBJ2-7 | - | TRBV20-1 | TRBD2 | TGCAGTGCTAGAGTTCGAGTCGGGGGGGAGCAGTACTTC | CSARVRVGGEQYF
TRBJ2-7 | - | TRBV27 | TRBD1 | TGTGCCAGCAGTCAGCGACAGGGGGACTACGAGCAGTACTTC | CASSQRQGDYEQYF
TRBJ2-5 | - | TRBV24-1 | TRBD1 | TGTGCCACCAGAATCCGGGACAGATCTCAAGAGACCCAGTACTTC | CATRIRDRSQETQYF
TRBJ2-7 | - | TRBV20-1 | TRBD2 | TGCAGTGCTAGAGGCTCGACTAGCGGGATGATCCACGAGCAGTACTTC | CSARGSTSGMIHEQYF